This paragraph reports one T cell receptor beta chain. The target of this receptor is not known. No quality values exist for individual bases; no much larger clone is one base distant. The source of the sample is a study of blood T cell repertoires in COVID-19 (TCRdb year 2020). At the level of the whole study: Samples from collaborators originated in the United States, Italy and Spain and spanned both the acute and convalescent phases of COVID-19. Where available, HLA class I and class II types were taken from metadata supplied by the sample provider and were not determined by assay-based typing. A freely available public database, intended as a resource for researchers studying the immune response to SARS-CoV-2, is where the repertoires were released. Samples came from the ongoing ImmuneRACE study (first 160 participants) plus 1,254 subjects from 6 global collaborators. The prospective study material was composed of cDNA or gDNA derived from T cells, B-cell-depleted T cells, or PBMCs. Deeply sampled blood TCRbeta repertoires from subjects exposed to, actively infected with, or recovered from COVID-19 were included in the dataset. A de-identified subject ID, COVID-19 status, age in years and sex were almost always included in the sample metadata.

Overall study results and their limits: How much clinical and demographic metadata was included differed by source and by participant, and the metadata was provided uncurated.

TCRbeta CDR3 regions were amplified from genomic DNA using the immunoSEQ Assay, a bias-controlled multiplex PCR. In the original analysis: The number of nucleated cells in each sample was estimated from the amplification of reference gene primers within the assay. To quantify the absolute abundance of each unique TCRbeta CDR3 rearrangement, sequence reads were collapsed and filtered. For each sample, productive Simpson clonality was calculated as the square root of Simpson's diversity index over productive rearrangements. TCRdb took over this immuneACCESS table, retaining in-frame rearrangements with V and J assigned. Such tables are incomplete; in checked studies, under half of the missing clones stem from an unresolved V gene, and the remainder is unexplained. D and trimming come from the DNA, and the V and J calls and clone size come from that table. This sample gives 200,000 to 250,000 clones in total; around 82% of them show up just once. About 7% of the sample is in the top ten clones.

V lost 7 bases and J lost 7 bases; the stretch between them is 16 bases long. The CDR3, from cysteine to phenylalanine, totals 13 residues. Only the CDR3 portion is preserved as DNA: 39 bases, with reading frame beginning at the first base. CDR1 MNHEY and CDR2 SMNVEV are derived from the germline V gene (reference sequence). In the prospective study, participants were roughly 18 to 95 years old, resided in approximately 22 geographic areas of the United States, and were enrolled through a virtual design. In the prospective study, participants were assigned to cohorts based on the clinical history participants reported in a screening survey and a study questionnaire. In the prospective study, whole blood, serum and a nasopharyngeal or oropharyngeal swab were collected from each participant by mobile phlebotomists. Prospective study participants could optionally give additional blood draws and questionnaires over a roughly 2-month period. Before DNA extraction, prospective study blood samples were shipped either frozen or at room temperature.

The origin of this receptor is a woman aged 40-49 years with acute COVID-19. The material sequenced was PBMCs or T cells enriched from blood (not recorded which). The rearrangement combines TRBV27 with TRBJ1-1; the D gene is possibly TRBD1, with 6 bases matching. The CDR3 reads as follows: CASTRFRGGEAFF. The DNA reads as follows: TGTGCCAGCACCCGCTTTCGAGGGGGTGAAGCTTTCTTT.